This T cell receptor beta chain originates from a study of blood T cell repertoires in COVID-19. Libraries were prepared by immunoSEQ multiplex PCR; TCRdb keeps only in-frame clonotypes and omits some of them. The sample holds fewer than 90,000 clones, about nine tenths seen once. Germline CDR1 is ENHRY and CDR2 is SYGVKD. The CDR3 is 16 residues long. V lost 6 bases and J 0 bases, leaving 15 bases between the germline ends. Sequences were obtained from peripheral blood. The clonotype originates from a male donor with acute or convalescent COVID-19. This chain connects TRBV10-3 to TRBJ1-3, with unresolved D. The CDR3 region is CAISAADLGSGNTIYF. In DNA, the CDR3 is TGTGCCATCAGCGCCGCGGATTTGGGCTCTGGAAACACCATATATTTT.